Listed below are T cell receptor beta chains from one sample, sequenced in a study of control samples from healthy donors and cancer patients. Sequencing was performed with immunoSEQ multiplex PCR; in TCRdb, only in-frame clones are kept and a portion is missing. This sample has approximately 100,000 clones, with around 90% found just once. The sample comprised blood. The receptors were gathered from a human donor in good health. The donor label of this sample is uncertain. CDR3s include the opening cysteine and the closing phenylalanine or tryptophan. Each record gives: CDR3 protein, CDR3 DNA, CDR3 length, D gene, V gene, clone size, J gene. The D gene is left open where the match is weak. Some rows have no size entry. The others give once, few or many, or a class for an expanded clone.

CDR3 protein: CASTRRSPLGGTQYF; CDR3 DNA: TGTGCCAGCACCCGAAGGAGCCCCCTGGGGGGGACCCAGTACTTC; CDR3 length: 15; D gene: .; V gene: TRBV5-4; clone size: .; J gene: TRBJ2-5
CDR3 protein: CASSSGSGANVLTF; CDR3 DNA: TGCGCCAGCAGTTCAGGCTCTGGGGCCAACGTCCTGACTTTC; CDR3 length: 14; D gene: .; V gene: TRBV5-1; clone size: once; J gene: TRBJ2-6
CDR3 protein: CASSIFASGRADTEAFF; CDR3 DNA: TGTGCCAGTAGTATTTTTGCCTCCGGCAGGGCGGACACTGAAGCTTTCTTT; CDR3 length: 17; D gene: .; V gene: TRBV19; clone size: .; J gene: TRBJ1-1
CDR3 protein: CATNIGGTGGYNEQFF; CDR3 DNA: TGTGCCACAAACATCGGTGGGACAGGGGGCTACAATGAGCAGTTCTTC; CDR3 length: 16; D gene: TRBD1; V gene: TRBV7-6; clone size: .; J gene: TRBJ2-1
CDR3 protein: CASNEVWGETQYF; CDR3 DNA: TGTGCCAGTAATGAGGTTTGGGGTGAGACCCAGTACTTC; CDR3 length: 13; D gene: .; V gene: TRBV19; clone size: .; J gene: TRBJ2-5
CDR3 protein: CASTGSSGGPDETDTQYF; CDR3 DNA: TGTGCCAGCACCGGGAGTAGCGGGGGGCCCGACGAGACAGATACGCAGTATTTT; CDR3 length: 18; D gene: TRBD2; V gene: TRBV25-1; clone size: .; J gene: TRBJ2-3
CDR3 protein: CASGDRQRTNTEAFF; CDR3 DNA: TGTGCTAGTGGGGACCGACAGAGAACGAACACTGAAGCTTTCTTT; CDR3 length: 15; D gene: .; V gene: TRBV12-5; clone size: .; J gene: TRBJ1-1
CDR3 protein: CASSVDSSGSNYGYTF; CDR3 DNA: TGTGCCAGCAGCGTAGATTCCTCGGGGAGTAACTATGGCTACACCTTC; CDR3 length: 16; D gene: .; V gene: TRBV9; clone size: .; J gene: TRBJ1-2
CDR3 protein: CASSLVGVNTEAFF; CDR3 DNA: TGTGCCAGCAGCTTAGTAGGGGTAAACACTGAAGCTTTCTTT; CDR3 length: 14; D gene: .; V gene: TRBV7-2; clone size: .; J gene: TRBJ1-1
CDR3 protein: CASRPMAGNTEAFF; CDR3 DNA: TGTGCCAGCAGGCCCATGGCCGGGAACACTGAAGCTTTCTTT; CDR3 length: 14; D gene: .; V gene: TRBV2; clone size: .; J gene: TRBJ1-1
CDR3 protein: CASREGQHYNSPLHF; CDR3 DNA: TGTGCCAGCAGAGAGGGACAGCACTATAATTCACCCCTCCACTTT; CDR3 length: 15; D gene: TRBD1; V gene: TRBV6-5; clone size: .; J gene: TRBJ1-6
CDR3 protein: CASSRGAGGYGANVLTF; CDR3 DNA: TGTGCCAGCAGCCGCGGAGCGGGTGGTTATGGGGCCAACGTCCTGACTTTC; CDR3 length: 17; D gene: .; V gene: TRBV3-1/TRBV3-2; clone size: .; J gene: TRBJ2-6
CDR3 protein: CASSESVSWNTIYF; CDR3 DNA: TGTGCCAGCAGTGAAAGCGTGTCGTGGAACACCATATATTTT; CDR3 length: 14; D gene: .; V gene: TRBV2; clone size: .; J gene: TRBJ1-3
CDR3 protein: CASSTDRNYGYTF; CDR3 DNA: TGTGCCAGCAGCACGGACAGGAACTATGGCTACACCTTC; CDR3 length: 13; D gene: TRBD1; V gene: TRBV9; clone size: .; J gene: TRBJ1-2
CDR3 protein: CASSRQGGWTDTQYF; CDR3 DNA: TGTGCCAGCAGCCGACAGGGTGGTTGGACAGATACGCAGTATTTT; CDR3 length: 15; D gene: TRBD1; V gene: TRBV11-2; clone size: .; J gene: TRBJ2-3
CDR3 protein: CASSLRLAGGLQETQYF; CDR3 DNA: TGTGCCAGCAGCCTCCGACTAGCGGGGGGGTTGCAAGAGACCCAGTACTTC; CDR3 length: 17; D gene: TRBD2; V gene: TRBV11-2; clone size: .; J gene: TRBJ2-5
CDR3 protein: CASRAADRTDSPLHF; CDR3 DNA: TGTGCCAGCAGAGCAGCCGACAGAACAGATTCACCCCTCCACTTT; CDR3 length: 15; D gene: .; V gene: TRBV6-6; clone size: .; J gene: TRBJ1-6
CDR3 protein: CASRPYRDTGELFF; CDR3 DNA: TGTGCCAGCAGGCCCTACAGGGACACCGGGGAGCTGTTTTTT; CDR3 length: 14; D gene: .; V gene: TRBV6-5; clone size: .; J gene: TRBJ2-2
CDR3 protein: CSATRGDEQFF; CDR3 DNA: TGCAGTGCCACCCGGGGGGACGAGCAGTTCTTC; CDR3 length: 11; D gene: TRBD2; V gene: TRBV20-1; clone size: once; J gene: TRBJ2-1
CDR3 protein: CAWSVGPGSYNEQFF; CDR3 DNA: TGTGCCTGGAGTGTGGGGCCTGGCTCCTACAATGAGCAGTTCTTC; CDR3 length: 15; D gene: .; V gene: TRBV30; clone size: .; J gene: TRBJ2-1
CDR3 protein: CASSQRVANNEQFF; CDR3 DNA: TGTGCCAGCAGCCAAAGGGTCGCGAACAATGAGCAGTTCTTC; CDR3 length: 14; D gene: .; V gene: TRBV3-1/TRBV3-2; clone size: .; J gene: TRBJ2-1
CDR3 protein: CASSIRSTGRGVTTEAFF; CDR3 DNA: TGTGCCAGTAGTATTCGGAGTACGGGACGAGGGGTGACCACTGAAGCTTTCTTT; CDR3 length: 18; D gene: .; V gene: TRBV19; clone size: .; J gene: TRBJ1-1
CDR3 protein: CASSVARQSPYNEQFF; CDR3 DNA: TGTGCCAGCAGCGTAGCCCGACAGTCACCCTACAATGAGCAGTTCTTC; CDR3 length: 16; D gene: .; V gene: TRBV9; clone size: .; J gene: TRBJ2-1
CDR3 protein: CASSQDSGELFF; CDR3 DNA: TGTGCCAGCAGCCAAGATTCGGGGGAGCTGTTTTTT; CDR3 length: 12; D gene: .; V gene: TRBV3-1/TRBV3-2; clone size: .; J gene: TRBJ2-2
CDR3 protein: CASSLGREQFF; CDR3 DNA: TGTGCCAGCAGCTTAGGGCGTGAGCAGTTCTTC; CDR3 length: 11; D gene: .; V gene: TRBV7-9; clone size: .; J gene: TRBJ2-1
CDR3 protein: CATGDRVGEKLFF; CDR3 DNA: TGTGCCACCGGAGACAGGGTCGGCGAAAAACTGTTTTTT; CDR3 length: 13; D gene: TRBD1; V gene: TRBV19; clone size: .; J gene: TRBJ1-4
CDR3 protein: CATSDLKQGRSDEQFF; CDR3 DNA: TGTGCCACCAGTGATTTAAAACAGGGGCGTTCCGATGAGCAGTTCTTC; CDR3 length: 16; D gene: TRBD1; V gene: TRBV24-1; clone size: .; J gene: TRBJ2-1
CDR3 protein: CASSVGSKAGDGYTF; CDR3 DNA: TGTGCCAGCAGCGTAGGGTCCAAAGCCGGCGATGGCTACACCTTC; CDR3 length: 15; D gene: .; V gene: TRBV9; clone size: .; J gene: TRBJ1-2
CDR3 protein: CASSRAGANTGELFF; CDR3 DNA: TGTGCCAGTAGCCGAGCGGGGGCGAACACCGGGGAGCTGTTTTTT; CDR3 length: 15; D gene: TRBD2; V gene: TRBV19; clone size: .; J gene: TRBJ2-2
CDR3 protein: CASSVGDTIYF; CDR3 DNA: TGTGCCAGCAGTGTTGGGGACACCATATATTTT; CDR3 length: 11; D gene: .; V gene: TRBV12-3/TRBV12-4; clone size: .; J gene: TRBJ1-3
CDR3 protein: CASSQETARIYEQYF; CDR3 DNA: TGTGCCAGCAGCCAAGAGACAGCTCGAATCTACGAGCAGTACTTC; CDR3 length: 15; D gene: .; V gene: TRBV14; clone size: .; J gene: TRBJ2-7
CDR3 protein: CASSQGQGRTFF; CDR3 DNA: TGTGCCAGCAGCCAGGGACAGGGGAGAACTTTCTTT; CDR3 length: 12; D gene: TRBD1; V gene: TRBV6-5; clone size: .; J gene: TRBJ1-1
CDR3 protein: CASSYSPGTGGHTIYF; CDR3 DNA: TGTGCCAGCAGTTACTCTCCCGGGACAGGGGGACACACCATATATTTT; CDR3 length: 16; D gene: TRBD1; V gene: TRBV6-5; clone size: .; J gene: TRBJ1-3